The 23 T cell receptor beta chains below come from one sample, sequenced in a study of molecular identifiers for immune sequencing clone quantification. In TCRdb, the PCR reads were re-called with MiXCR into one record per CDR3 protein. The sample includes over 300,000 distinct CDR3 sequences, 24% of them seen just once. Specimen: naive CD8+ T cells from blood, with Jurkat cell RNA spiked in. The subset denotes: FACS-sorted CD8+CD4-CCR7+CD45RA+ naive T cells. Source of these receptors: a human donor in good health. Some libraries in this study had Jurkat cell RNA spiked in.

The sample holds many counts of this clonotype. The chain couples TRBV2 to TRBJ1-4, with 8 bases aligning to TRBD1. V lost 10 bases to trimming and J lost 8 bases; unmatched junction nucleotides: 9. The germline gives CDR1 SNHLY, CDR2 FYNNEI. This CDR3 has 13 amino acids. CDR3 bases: TGTGCCACCAGGGGACAGGCTGAGGAAAAACTGTTTTTT. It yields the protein CATRGQAEEKLFF.

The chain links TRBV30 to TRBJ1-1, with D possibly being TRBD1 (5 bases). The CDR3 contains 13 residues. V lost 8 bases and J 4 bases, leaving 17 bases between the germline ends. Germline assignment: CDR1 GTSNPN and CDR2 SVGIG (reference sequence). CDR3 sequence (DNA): TGTGCCGCGTCCGGGGGGGGAATCACTGAAGCTTTCTTT. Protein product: CAASGGGITEAFF. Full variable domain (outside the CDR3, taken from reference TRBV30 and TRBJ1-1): SQTIHQWPATLVQPVGSPLSLECTVEGTSNPNLYWYRQAAGRGLQLLFYSVGIGQISSEVPQNLSASRPQDRQFILSSKKLLLSDSGFYLCAASGGGITEAFFGQGTRLTVV.

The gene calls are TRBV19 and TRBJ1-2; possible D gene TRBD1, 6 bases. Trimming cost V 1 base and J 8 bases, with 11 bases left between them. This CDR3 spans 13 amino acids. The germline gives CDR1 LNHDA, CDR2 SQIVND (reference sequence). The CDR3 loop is CASSIAGAIGYTF. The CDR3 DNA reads TGTGCCAGTAGTATAGCAGGGGCGATCGGCTACACCTTC.

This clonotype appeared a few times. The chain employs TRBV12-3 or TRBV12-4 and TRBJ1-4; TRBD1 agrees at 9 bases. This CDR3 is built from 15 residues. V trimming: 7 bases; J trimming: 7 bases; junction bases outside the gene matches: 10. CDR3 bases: TGTGCCAGCACCCTACGGACAGGGGCGGTTGAAAAACTGTTTTTT. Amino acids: CASTLRTGAVEKLFF.

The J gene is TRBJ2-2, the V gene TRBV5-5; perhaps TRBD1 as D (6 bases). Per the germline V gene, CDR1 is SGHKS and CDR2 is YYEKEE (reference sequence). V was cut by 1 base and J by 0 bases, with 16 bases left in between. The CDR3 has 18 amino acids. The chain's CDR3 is CASSLNPPRQANTGELFF. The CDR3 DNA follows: TGTGCCAGCAGCTTGAATCCTCCGCGACAGGCGAACACCGGGGAGCTGTTTTTT.

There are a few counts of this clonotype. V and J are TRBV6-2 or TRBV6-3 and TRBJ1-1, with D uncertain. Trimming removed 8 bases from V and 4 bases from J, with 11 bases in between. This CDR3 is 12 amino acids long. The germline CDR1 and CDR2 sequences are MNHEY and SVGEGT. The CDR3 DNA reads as TGTGCCAGCTCCCGATTCGGCACTGAAGCTTTCTTT. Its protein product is CASSRFGTEAFF.

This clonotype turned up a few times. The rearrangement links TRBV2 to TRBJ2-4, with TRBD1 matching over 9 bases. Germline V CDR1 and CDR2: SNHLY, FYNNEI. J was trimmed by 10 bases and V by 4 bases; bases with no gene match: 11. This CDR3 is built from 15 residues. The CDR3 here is CASSAGQGGLEIQYF. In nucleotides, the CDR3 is TGTGCCAGCAGTGCGGGACAGGGAGGTTTAGAAATTCAGTACTTC.

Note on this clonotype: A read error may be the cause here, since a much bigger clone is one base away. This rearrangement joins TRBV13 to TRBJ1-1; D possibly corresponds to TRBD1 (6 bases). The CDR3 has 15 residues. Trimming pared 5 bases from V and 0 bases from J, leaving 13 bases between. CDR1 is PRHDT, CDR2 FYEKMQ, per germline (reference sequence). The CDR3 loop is CASSTEGVLNTEAFF. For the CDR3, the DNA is TGTGCCAGCAGCACCGAGGGGGTTCTGAACACTGAAGCTTTCTTT.

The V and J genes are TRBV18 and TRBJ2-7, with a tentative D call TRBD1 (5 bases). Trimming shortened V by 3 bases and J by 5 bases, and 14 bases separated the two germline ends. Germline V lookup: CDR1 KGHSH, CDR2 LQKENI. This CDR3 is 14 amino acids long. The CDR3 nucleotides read TGTGCCAGCTCACCCCCAGGGCCGATTCACGAGCAGTACTTC. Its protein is CASSPPGPIHEQYF.

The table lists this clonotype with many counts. The CDR3 nucleotides are TGTGCCAGTACCTCCGGGACTAGGGGCACCGGGGAGCTGTTTTTT. It is translated as CASTSGTRGTGELFF. The gene calls are TRBV19 and TRBJ2-2, with 8 positions matching TRBD2. V lost 7 bases, J lost 4 bases, and 8 bases stayed unmatched. From germline, CDR1 is LNHDA and CDR2 SQIVND (reference sequence). The CDR3 runs to 15 residues.

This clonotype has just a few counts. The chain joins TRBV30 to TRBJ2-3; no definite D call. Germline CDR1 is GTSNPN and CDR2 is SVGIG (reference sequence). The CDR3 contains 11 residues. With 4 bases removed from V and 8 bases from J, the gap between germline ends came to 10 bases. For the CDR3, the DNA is TGTGCCTGGATGTACGTGGGTACGCAGTATTTT. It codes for CAWMYVGTQYF.

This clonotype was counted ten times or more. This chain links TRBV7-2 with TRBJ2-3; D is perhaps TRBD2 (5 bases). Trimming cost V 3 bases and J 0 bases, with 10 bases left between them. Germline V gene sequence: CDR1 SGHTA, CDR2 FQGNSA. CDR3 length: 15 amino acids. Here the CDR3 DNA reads TGTGCCAGCAGCTTGGAGGCAGCTAGCACAGATACGCAGTATTTT. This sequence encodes CASSLEAASTDTQYF.

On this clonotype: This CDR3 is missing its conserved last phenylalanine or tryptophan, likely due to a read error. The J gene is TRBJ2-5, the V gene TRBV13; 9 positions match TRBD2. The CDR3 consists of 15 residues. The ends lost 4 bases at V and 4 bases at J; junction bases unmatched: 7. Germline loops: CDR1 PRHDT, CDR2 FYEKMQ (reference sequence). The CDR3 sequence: CASSSWTSARETQYS. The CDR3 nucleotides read TGTGCCAGCAGCTCCTGGACTAGCGCGAGAGAGACCCAGTACTCC.

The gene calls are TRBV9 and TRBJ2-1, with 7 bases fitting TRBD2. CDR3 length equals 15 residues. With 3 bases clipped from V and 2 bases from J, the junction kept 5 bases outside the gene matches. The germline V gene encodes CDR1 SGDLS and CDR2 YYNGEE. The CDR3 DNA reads TGTGCCAGCAGCGAAGCGGGATTAACCTACAATGAGCAGTTCTTC. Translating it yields CASSEAGLTYNEQFF.

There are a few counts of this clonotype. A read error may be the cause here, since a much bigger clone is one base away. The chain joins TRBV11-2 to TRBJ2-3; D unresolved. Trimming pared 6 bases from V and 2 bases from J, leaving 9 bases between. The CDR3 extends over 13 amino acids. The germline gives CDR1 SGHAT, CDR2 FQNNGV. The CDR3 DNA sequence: TGTGCCAGCAGTCCCGAGGACACAGATACGCAGTATTTT. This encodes CASSPEDTDTQYF.

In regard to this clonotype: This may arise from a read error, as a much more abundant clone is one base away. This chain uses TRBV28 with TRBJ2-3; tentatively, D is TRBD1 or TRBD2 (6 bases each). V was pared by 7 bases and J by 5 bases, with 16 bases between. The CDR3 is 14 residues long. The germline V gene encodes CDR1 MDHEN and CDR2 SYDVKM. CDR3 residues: CASIWSGGLDTQYF. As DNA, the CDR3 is TGTGCCAGCATTTGGAGTGGGGGGCTAGATACGCAGTATTTT.

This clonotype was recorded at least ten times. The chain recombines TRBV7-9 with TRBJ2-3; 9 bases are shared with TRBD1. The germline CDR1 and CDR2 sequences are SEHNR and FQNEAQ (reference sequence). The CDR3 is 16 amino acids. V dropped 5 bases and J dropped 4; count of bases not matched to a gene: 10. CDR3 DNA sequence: TGTGCCAGCAGCGCATCAACAGGGGGCTTAGCAGATACGCAGTATTTT. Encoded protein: CASSASTGGLADTQYF.

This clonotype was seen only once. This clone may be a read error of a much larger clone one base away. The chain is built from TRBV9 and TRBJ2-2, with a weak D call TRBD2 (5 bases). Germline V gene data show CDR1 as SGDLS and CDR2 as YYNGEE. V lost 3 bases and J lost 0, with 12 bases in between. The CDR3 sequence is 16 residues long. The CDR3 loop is CASSGIAITNTGELFF. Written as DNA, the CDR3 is TGTGCCAGCAGCGGTATAGCGATAACGAACACCGGGGAGCTGTTTTTT.

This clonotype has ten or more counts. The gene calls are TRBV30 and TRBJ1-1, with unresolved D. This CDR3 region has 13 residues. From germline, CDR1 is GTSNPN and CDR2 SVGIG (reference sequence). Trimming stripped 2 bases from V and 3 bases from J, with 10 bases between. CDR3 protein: CAWSRKDHTEAFF. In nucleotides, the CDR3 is TGTGCCTGGAGTCGGAAGGACCACACTGAAGCTTTCTTT.

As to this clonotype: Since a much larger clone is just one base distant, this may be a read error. The CDR3 reads CSAEDSGSRGNTIYF. CDR3 DNA sequence: TGCAGCGCTGAAGATTCGGGTTCAAGAGGAAACACCATATATTTT. The gene calls are TRBV29-1 and TRBJ1-3; D gene unclear. This CDR3 spans 15 amino acids. CDR1 SQVTM and CDR2 ANQGSEA come from the germline V gene. Full variable domain (rest looked up from reference TRBV29-1 and TRBJ1-3): SAVISQKPSRDICQRGTSLTIQCQVDSQVTMMFWYRQQPGQSLTLIATANQGSEATYESGFVIDKFPISRPNLTFSTLTVSNMSPEDSSIYLCSAEDSGSRGNTIYFGEGSWLTVV.

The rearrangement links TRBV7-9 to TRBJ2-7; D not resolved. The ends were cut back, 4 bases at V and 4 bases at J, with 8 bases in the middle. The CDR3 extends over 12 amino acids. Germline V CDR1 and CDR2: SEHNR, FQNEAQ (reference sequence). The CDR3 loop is CASSYWEYEQYF. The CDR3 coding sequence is TGTGCCAGCAGCTACTGGGAATACGAGCAGTACTTC.

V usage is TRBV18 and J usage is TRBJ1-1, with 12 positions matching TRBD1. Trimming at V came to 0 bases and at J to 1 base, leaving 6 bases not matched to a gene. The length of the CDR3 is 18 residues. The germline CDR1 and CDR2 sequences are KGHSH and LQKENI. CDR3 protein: CASSPPAGTGGENTEAFF. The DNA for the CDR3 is TGTGCCAGCTCACCACCGGCTGGGACAGGGGGCGAGAACACTGAAGCTTTCTTT.

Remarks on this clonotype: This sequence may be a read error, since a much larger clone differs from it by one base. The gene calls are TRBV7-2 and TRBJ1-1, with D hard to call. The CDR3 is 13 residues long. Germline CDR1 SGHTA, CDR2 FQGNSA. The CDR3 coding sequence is TGTGCCAGCAGCTTAGAATTGAACACTGTAGCTTTCTTT. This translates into CASSLELNTVAFF.